These T cell receptor beta chains were read from a single sample in a study of T cell changes during pregnancy in multiple sclerosis. Sequenced by immunoSEQ multiplex PCR; TCRdb stores in-frame clones only, minus some. The data show some 97,000 clones, 90% to 95% seen once. Sequenced here: peripheral blood, sampled in the second trimester of pregnancy. These receptors all stem from a female donor with multiple sclerosis, enrolled in a pregnancy study. CDR3s include the opening cysteine and the closing phenylalanine or tryptophan. D genes are given only for firm matches. Clone size appears in some rows only: once, few, many, or a class for an expanded clone.

abundance: once; j_gene: TRBJ2-7; v_gene: TRBV30; d_gene: TRBD1; CDR3nt: TGTGCCTGGAGGGACAGGGGAGGGTACGAGCAGTACTTC; CDR3aa: CAWRDRGGYEQYF
abundance: NA; j_gene: TRBJ2-5; v_gene: TRBV28; d_gene: TRBD1; CDR3nt: TGTGCCAGCAGTACAGACAGGGCCCAAGAGACCCAGTACTTC; CDR3aa: CASSTDRAQETQYF
abundance: NA; j_gene: TRBJ2-5; v_gene: TRBV27; d_gene: NA; CDR3nt: TGTGCCAGCAGTTCGGCCAGGGGGGACGAGACCCAGTACTTC; CDR3aa: CASSSARGDETQYF
abundance: NA; j_gene: TRBJ2-1; v_gene: TRBV7-2; d_gene: TRBD1; CDR3nt: TGTGCCAGCAGTACTACCGGGACAGGTCACCGAATAGAGCAGTTCTTC; CDR3aa: CASSTTGTGHRIEQFF
abundance: NA; j_gene: TRBJ2-3; v_gene: TRBV18; d_gene: TRBD2; CDR3nt: TGTGCCAGCTCACCGGGCGGGGGGGCGTCAGATACGCAGTATTTT; CDR3aa: CASSPGGGASDTQYF
abundance: NA; j_gene: TRBJ1-3; v_gene: TRBV29-1; d_gene: NA; CDR3nt: TGCAGCGGGACAGCCGACTCTGGAAACACCATATATTTT; CDR3aa: CSGTADSGNTIYF
abundance: NA; j_gene: TRBJ2-7; v_gene: TRBV5-1; d_gene: NA; CDR3nt: TGCGCCAGCAGCTTTAGATCGTCAGGCGACGAGCAGTACTTC; CDR3aa: CASSFRSSGDEQYF
abundance: NA; j_gene: TRBJ2-7; v_gene: TRBV9; d_gene: TRBD1; CDR3nt: TGTGCCAGCAGCCCCCGGGGACAGGAGTACGAGCAGTACTTC; CDR3aa: CASSPRGQEYEQYF
abundance: NA; j_gene: TRBJ2-2; v_gene: TRBV27; d_gene: TRBD1; CDR3nt: TGTGCCAGCAGCCCCCAGGGGGCTTACACCGGGGAGCTGTTTTTT; CDR3aa: CASSPQGAYTGELFF
abundance: NA; j_gene: TRBJ1-5; v_gene: TRBV18; d_gene: TRBD1; CDR3nt: TGTGCCAGCTCACTTGGATTAGGGACAGGAACTAGTAATCAGCCCCAGCATTTT; CDR3aa: CASSLGLGTGTSNQPQHF
abundance: NA; j_gene: TRBJ2-1; v_gene: TRBV5-1; d_gene: TRBD1; CDR3nt: TGCGCCAGCAGCTCGGACAGGGGCTACAATGAGCAGTTCTTC; CDR3aa: CASSSDRGYNEQFF
abundance: NA; j_gene: TRBJ1-5; v_gene: TRBV30; d_gene: NA; CDR3nt: TGTGCCTGGGGGGCGGGGACGGATCAGCCCCAGCATTTT; CDR3aa: CAWGAGTDQPQHF
abundance: NA; j_gene: TRBJ2-1; v_gene: TRBV7-9; d_gene: NA; CDR3nt: TGTGCCAGCAGCCCTAAACAGGGTTGGAGCTCCTACAATGAGCAGTTCTTC; CDR3aa: CASSPKQGWSSYNEQFF
abundance: once; j_gene: TRBJ2-3; v_gene: TRBV9; d_gene: NA; CDR3nt: TGTGCCAGCAGCGTAGAGACTAGGTCAGATACGCAGTATTTT; CDR3aa: CASSVETRSDTQYF
abundance: NA; j_gene: TRBJ1-4; v_gene: TRBV10-3; d_gene: NA; CDR3nt: TGTGCCACCATGGGCTCCACTAATGAAAAACTGTTTTTT; CDR3aa: CATMGSTNEKLFF